This T cell receptor (beta chain) stems from a study of human T cells and chemical hapten exposure. Overall study findings and caveats: Those TCRs sitting above 1 in 1000 frequency stayed the same with DPC sensitization.

This clonotype was observed a handful of times. The antigen is undetermined. Unique molecular identifiers were attached to individual cDNA molecules during library preparation. Each CDR3 protein gets one entry after TCRdb re-called the RACE reads with MiXCR. The sample records 45,000 or so distinct CDR3 sequences, nearly 4.5% being singletons. Trimming took off 8 bases at V and 0 bases at J, with 17 bases between the two ends. Germline CDR1 is SEHNR and CDR2 is FQNEAQ (reference sequence). The CDR3 is made up of 16 amino acids. Time point of the sample: healthy volunteer bleed at 2 weeks. Total RNA was isolated from whole blood that had not been fractionated.

Sequencing was done on a sample of whole blood. This chain links TRBV7-9 with TRBJ2-4; D is unclear. The sequence was obtained from a human donor in good health. Some clones in this sample may be carry-over from other donors' samples. The CDR3 region is CASQFSGAKAKNIQYF. The CDR3 DNA is TGTGCCAGCCAATTTTCGGGCGCTAAAGCCAAAAACATTCAGTACTTC. Based on the CDR3 plus reference TRBV7-9 and TRBJ2-4, the full variable domain is DTGVSQNPRHKITKRGQNVTFRCDPISEHNRLYWYRQTLGQGPEFLTYFQNEAQLEKSRLLSDRFSAERPKGSFSTLEIQRTEQGDSAMYLCASQFSGAKAKNIQYFGAGTRLSVL.